The present T cell receptor beta chain was sequenced within a study of human T cells and chemical hapten exposure. Described time point: pre-sensitization, week 0. Treatment here: therapeutic diphenylcyclopropenone sensitization with weekly scalp DPC. This CDR3 has 13 residues. V dropped 6 bases and J dropped 5 bases, with 15 bases sitting between them. CDR1 and CDR2 (germline): SQVTM, ANQGSEA. TCRdb reanalysed the RACE reads using MiXCR and keeps one entry per CDR3 protein. The sample records 150,000 to 200,000 distinct CDR3 sequences, roughly 30% being singletons. This chain uses TRBV29-1 with TRBJ2-3; D call uncertain. The sample consisted of whole blood, taken in connection with sensitization to the hapten diphenylcyclopropenone (DPC). The receptor's source is a woman aged 25 to 39 with alopecia areata. Some clones in this sample may be carry-over from other donors' samples. The CDR3 DNA reads TGCAGCGTGATCTGGCAAGTCGGAGATACGCAGTATTTT. Translated, it gives CSVIWQVGDTQYF.